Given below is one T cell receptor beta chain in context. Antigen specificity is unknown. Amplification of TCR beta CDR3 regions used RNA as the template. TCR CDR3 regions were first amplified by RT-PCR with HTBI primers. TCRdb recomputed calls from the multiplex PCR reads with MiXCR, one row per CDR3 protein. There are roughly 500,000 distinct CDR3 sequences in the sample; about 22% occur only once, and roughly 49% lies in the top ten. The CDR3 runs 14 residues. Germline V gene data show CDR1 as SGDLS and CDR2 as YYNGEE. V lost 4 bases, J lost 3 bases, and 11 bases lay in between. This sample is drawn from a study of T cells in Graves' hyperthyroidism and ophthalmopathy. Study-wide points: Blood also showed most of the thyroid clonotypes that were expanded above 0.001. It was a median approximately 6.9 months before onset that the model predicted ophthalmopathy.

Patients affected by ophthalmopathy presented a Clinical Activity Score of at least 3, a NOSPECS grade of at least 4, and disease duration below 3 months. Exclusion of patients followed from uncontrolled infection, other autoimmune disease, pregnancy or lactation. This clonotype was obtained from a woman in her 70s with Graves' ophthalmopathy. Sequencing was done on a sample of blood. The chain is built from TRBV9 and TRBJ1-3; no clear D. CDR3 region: CASSLGRGGNTIYF. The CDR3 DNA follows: TGTGCCAGCAGCTTAGGCCGGGGTGGAAACACCATATATTTT.